This paragraph reports one T cell receptor (beta chain). TCRdb re-derived calls from the RT-PCR reads in MiXCR, one entry per CDR3 protein. The table records more than 550,000 distinct CDR3 sequences, more than 13% of them present only once. Germline V gene sequence: CDR1 LNHNV, CDR2 YYDKDF (reference sequence). Trimming took off 2 bases at V and 4 bases at J, with 15 bases between the two ends. The CDR3 sequence is 16 residues long. The receptor was derived from a female donor in good health, serving as a healthy control. The V and J genes are TRBV15 and TRBJ2-1, with a possible D match to TRBD2 (7 bases). The material sequenced was memory CD4+ T cells from blood. As DNA, the CDR3 is TGTGCCACCAGCAGACCCGACAGGCGGGGGTACAATGAGCAGTTCTTC. Its translation: CATSRPDRRGYNEQFF.